This T cell receptor (beta chain) was sequenced for a study of breast tumors, draining lymph nodes, adjacent tissues. CDR1 and CDR2 from the germline V gene are SQVTM and ANQGSEA. The CDR3 has 11 residues. Between the trimmed V and J ends, which lost 7 bases and 4 bases, there was a span of 10 bases. This clonotype was found many times. Breast cancer patients provided tissue from their axillary draining lymph nodes. In TCRdb, the multiplex PCR reads were re-called with MiXCR into one record per CDR3 protein. The sample carries around 130,000 distinct CDR3 sequences, over 20% recorded once. The gene calls are TRBV29-1 and TRBJ1-2; D is perhaps TRBD1 (6 bases). The specimen was axillary lymph node tissue. This TCR was recovered from a female donor with breast cancer. Some clones in this sample may be carry-over from other donors' samples. For the CDR3, the DNA is TGCAGCGCCACGGACAGCTATGGCTACACCTTC. Its translation is CSATDSYGYTF.